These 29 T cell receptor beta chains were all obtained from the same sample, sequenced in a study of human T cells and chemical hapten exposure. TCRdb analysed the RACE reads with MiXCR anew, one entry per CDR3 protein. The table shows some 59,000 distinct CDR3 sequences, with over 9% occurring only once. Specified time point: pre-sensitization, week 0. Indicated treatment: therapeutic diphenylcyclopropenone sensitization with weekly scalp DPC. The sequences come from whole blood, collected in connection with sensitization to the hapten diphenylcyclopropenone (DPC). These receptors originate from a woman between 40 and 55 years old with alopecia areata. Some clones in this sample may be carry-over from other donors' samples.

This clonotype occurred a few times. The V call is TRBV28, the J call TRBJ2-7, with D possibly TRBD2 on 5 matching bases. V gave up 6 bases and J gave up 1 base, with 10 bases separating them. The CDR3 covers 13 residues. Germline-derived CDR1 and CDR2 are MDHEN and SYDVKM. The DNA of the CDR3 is TGTGCCAGCAGGGGCCCGGGGTCCTACGAGCAGTACTTC. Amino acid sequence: CASRGPGSYEQYF.

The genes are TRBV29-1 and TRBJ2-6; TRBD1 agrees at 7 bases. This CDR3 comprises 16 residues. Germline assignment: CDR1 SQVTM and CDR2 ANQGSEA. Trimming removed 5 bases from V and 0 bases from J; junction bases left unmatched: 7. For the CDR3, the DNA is TGCAGCGTTTTCGCAGGGGGTCTCTCTGGGGCCAACGTCCTGACTTTC. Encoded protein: CSVFAGGLSGANVLTF.

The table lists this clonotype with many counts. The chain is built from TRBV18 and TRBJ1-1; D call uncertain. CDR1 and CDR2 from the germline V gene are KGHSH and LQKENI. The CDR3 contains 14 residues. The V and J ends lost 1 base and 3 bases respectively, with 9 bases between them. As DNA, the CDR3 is TGTGCCAGCTCACCACTTCCATCGGACACTGAAGCTTTCTTT. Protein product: CASSPLPSDTEAFF.

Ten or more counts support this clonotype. Written as DNA, the CDR3 is TGTGCCAGCAGTTCTGACACATGGCAGTTCTTC. This sequence encodes CASSSDTWQFF. The chain couples TRBV27 to TRBJ2-1; D is unclear. Deletions cut 4 bases from V and 12 bases from J, with 10 bases between. The CDR3 length is 11 residues. CDR1 MNHEY and CDR2 SMNVEV come from the germline V gene (reference sequence).

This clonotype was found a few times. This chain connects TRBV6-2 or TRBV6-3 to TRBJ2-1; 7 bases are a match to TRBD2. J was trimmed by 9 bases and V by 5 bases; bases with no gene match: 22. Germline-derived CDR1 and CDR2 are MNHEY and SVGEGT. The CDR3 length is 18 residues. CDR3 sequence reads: CASSTTRDYLKGFGEQFF. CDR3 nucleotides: TGTGCCAGCAGTACCACCAGGGACTACCTGAAGGGGTTTGGTGAGCAGTTCTTC.

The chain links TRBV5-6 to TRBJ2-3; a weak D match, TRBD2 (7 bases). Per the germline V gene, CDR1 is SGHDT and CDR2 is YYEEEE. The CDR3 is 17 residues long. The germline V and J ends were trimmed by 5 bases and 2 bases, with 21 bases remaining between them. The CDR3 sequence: CASRLGAASGPTDTQYF. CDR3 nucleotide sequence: TGTGCCAGCAGGCTGGGGGCGGCTAGCGGCCCCACAGATACGCAGTATTTT.

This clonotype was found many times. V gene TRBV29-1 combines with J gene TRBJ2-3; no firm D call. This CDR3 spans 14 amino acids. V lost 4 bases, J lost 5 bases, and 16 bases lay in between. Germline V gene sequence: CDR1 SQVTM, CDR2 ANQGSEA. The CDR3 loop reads CSVVVGFWEDTQYF. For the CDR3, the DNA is TGCAGCGTTGTAGTAGGGTTCTGGGAAGATACGCAGTATTTT.

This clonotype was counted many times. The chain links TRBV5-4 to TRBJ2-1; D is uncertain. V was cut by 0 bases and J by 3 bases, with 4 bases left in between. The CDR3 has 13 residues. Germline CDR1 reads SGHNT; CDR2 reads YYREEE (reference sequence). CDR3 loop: CASSLAVYNEQFF. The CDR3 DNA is TGTGCCAGCAGCTTGGCTGTCTACAATGAGCAGTTCTTC.

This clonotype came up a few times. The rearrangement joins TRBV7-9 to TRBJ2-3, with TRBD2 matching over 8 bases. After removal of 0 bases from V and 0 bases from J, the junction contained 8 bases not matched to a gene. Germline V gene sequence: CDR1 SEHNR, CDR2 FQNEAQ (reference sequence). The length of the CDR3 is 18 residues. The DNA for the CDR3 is TGTGCCAGCAGCTTAGCCGCGGGAGGATTGAGGAGCACAGATACGCAGTATTTT. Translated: CASSLAAGGLRSTDTQYF.

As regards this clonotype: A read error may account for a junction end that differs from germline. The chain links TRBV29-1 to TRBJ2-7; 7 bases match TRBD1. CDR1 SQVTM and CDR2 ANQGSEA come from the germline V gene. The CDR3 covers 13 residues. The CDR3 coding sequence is TGCAGCGTGGGGGACAGTCCTCTCTACGAGCAGAACTTC. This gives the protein CSVGDSPLYEQNF.

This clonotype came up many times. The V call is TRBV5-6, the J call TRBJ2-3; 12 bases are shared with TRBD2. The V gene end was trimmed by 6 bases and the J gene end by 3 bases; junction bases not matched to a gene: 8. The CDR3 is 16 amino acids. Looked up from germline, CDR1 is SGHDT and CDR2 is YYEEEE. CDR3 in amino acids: CASTPTLAGGTDTQYF. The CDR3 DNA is TGTGCCAGCACCCCCACCCTAGCGGGGGGGACAGATACGCAGTATTTT.

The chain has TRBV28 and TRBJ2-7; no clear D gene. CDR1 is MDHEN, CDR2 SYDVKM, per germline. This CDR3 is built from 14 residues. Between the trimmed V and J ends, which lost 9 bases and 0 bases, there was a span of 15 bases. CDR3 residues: CASYGFSLSYEQYF. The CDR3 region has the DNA TGTGCCAGTTACGGGTTCTCCCTCTCCTACGAGCAGTACTTC.

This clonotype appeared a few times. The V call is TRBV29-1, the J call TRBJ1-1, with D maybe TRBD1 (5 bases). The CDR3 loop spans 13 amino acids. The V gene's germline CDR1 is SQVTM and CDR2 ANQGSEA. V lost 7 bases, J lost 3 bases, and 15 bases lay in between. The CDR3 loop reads CSGGGDDYTEAFF. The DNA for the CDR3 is TGCAGCGGGGGGGGAGATGATTACACTGAAGCTTTCTTT.

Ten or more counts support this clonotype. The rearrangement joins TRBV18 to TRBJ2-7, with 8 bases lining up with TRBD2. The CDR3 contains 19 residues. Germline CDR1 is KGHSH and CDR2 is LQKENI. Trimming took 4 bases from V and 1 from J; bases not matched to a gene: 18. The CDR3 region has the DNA TGTGCCAGCTCACGCCCCTGGGGAGCGGGGGAAAGAGGGTCCTACGAGCAGTACTTC. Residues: CASSRPWGAGERGSYEQYF.

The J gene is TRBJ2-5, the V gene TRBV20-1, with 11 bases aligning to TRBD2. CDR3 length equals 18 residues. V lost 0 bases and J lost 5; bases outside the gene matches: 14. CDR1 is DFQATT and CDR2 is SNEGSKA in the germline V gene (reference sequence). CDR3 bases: TGCAGTGCTAGAGATAAGGAGACTAGCGGGGACCCAGGGGAGACCCAGTACTTC. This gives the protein CSARDKETSGDPGETQYF.

For the CDR3, the DNA is TGTGCCAGCAGGTCGACGGACACCGGGGAGCTGTTTTTT. Protein: CASRSTDTGELFF. The chain uses TRBV25-1 and TRBJ2-2; D call uncertain. V lost 6 bases to trimming and J lost 3 bases, with 8 bases between them. The germline CDR1 and CDR2 sequences are MGHDK and SYGVNS. This CDR3 has 13 residues.

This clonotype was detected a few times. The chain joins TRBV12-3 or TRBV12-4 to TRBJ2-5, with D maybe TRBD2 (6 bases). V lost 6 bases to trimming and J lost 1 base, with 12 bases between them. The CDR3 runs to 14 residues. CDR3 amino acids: CASRSGTPQETQYF. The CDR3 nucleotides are TGTGCCAGCAGGTCCGGGACTCCCCAAGAGACCCAGTACTTC.

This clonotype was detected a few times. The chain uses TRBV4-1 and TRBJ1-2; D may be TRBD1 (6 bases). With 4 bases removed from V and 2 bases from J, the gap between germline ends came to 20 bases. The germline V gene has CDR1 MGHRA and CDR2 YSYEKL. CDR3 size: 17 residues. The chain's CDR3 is CASSPADTGTQNYGYTF. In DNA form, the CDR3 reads TGCGCCAGCAGCCCGGCGGACACCGGGACACAAAACTATGGCTACACCTTC.

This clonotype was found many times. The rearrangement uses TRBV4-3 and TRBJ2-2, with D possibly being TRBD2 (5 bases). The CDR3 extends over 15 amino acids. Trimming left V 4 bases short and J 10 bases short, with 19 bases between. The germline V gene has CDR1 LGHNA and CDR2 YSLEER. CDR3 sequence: CASSPSRSAAEELFF. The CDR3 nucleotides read TGCGCCAGCAGCCCCAGTAGGTCGGCAGCGGAGGAGCTGTTTTTT.

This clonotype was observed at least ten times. In DNA, the CDR3 is TGTGCCAGCAGCTTTAGAAGGTTCTTGACTGAAGCTTTCTTT. Amino acid sequence: CASSFRRFLTEAFF. V and J are TRBV11-2 and TRBJ1-1; D unclear. Germline loops: CDR1 SGHAT, CDR2 FQNNGV. The V gene lost 3 bases and the J gene lost 5 bases, with 13 bases spanning the gap. The CDR3 sequence is 14 residues long.

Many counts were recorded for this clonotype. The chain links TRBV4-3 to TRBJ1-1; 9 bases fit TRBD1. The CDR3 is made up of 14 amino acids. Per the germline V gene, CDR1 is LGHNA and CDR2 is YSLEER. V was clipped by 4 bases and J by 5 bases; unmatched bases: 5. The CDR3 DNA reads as TGCGCCAGCAGCCCAGGGACAGGGAGAACTGAAGCTTTCTTT. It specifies CASSPGTGRTEAFF.

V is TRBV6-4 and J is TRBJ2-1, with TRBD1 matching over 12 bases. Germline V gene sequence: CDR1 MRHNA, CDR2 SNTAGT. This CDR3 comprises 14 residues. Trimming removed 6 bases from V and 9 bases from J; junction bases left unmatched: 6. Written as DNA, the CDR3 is TGTGCCAGCAGCGCCGGGACAGGGGGCGGTGAGCAGTTCTTC. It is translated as CASSAGTGGGEQFF.

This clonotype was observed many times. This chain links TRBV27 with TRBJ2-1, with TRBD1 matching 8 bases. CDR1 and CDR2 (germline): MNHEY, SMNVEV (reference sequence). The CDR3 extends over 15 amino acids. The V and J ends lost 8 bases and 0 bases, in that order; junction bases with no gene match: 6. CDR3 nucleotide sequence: TGTGCCAGCGCAAGGACAGGGAGCTCCTACAATGAGCAGTTCTTC. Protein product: CASARTGSSYNEQFF.

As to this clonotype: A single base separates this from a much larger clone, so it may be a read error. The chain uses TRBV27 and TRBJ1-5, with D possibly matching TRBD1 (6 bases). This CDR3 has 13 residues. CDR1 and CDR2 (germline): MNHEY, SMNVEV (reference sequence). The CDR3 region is CAGSSGTKQPQHF. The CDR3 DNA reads TGTGCCGGCAGTTCTGGGACAAAACAGCCCCAGCATTTT.

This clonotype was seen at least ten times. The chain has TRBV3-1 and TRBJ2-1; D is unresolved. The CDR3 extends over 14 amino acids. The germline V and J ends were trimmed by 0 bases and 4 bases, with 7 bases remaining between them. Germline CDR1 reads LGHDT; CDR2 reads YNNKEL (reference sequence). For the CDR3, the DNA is TGTGCCAGCAGCCAAGATATAGGGTACAATGAGCAGTTCTTC. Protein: CASSQDIGYNEQFF.

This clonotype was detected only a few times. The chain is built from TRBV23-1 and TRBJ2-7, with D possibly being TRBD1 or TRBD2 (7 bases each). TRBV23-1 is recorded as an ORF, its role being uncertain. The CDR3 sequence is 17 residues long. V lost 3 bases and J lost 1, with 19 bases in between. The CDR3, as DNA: TGCGCCAGCAGTCAGCCCGGGGGGAGGGGGCAGTCCTACGAGCAGTACTTC. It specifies CASSQPGGRGQSYEQYF.

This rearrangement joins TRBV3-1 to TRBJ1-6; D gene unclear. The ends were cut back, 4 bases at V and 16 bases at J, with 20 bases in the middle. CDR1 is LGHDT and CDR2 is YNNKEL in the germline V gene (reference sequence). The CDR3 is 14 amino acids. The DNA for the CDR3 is TGTGCCAGCAGCCCAAAAAGGACCGTAGGCGGACTCCACTTT. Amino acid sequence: CASSPKRTVGGLHF.

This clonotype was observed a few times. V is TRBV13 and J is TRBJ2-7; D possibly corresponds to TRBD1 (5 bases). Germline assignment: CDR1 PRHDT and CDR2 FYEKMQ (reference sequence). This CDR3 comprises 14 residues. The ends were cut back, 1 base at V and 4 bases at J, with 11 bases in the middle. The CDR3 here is CASSLAQGVYEQYF. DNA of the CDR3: TGTGCCAGCAGCTTAGCTCAGGGTGTGTACGAGCAGTACTTC.

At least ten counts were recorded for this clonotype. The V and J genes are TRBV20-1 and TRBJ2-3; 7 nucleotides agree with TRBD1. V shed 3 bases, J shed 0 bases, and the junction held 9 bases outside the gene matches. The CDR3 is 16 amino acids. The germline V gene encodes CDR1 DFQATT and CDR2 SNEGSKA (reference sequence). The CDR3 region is CSARDQGGPSTDTQYF. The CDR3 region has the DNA TGCAGTGCTAGGGACCAAGGGGGCCCCAGCACAGATACGCAGTATTTT.